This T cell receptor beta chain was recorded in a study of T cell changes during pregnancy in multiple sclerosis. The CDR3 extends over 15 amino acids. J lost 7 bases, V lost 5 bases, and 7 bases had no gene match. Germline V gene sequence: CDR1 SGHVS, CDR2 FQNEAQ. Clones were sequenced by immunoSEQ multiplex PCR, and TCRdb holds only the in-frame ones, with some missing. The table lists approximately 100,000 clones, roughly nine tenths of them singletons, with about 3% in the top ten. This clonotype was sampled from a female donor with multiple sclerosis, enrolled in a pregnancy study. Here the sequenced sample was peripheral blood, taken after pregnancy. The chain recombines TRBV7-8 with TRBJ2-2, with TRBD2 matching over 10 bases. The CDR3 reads CASSQRGGFVGELFF. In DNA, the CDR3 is TGTGCCAGCAGCCAGCGGGGGGGATTTGTCGGGGAGCTGTTTTTT.